This note documents a single T cell receptor beta chain sequence. This sample is part of a study of blood T cell repertoires in COVID-19. Profiled with immunoSEQ multiplex PCR; TCRdb holds only in-frame clones, not every one. The data hold some 62,000 clones, with roughly 85% observed a single time. Germline V lookup: CDR1 SGHVS, CDR2 FNYEAQ. This CDR3 is 12 amino acids long. V lost 2 bases and J 10 bases, leaving 9 bases between the germline ends. The rearrangement links TRBV7-6 to TRBJ2-1; a weak D match, TRBD2 (5 bases). Sequences were obtained from peripheral blood. This receptor was identified in an elderly woman with acute or convalescent COVID-19. The DNA of the CDR3 is TGTGCCAGCAGCTTAACGAGGGCCGAGCAGTTCTTC. Protein product: CASSLTRAEQFF.